This entry describes one TCR beta chain. Its target is not known. TCRdb re-analysed the RT-PCR reads in MiXCR, keeping a single row per CDR3 protein. This sample yields roughly 790,000 distinct CDR3 sequences, of which less than 25% are seen a single time; about 9.4% belongs to the top ten. This CDR3 has 14 amino acids. The germline V gene encodes CDR1 SNHLY and CDR2 FYNNEI. J was trimmed by 2 bases and V by 8 bases; bases with no gene match: 6. This entry belongs to a study of response to subunit inactivated influenza vaccine. Findings and caveats of the study: Each seasonal flu vaccination may recruit only limited new T cells, authors suggested.

The sequenced sample was PBMCs from blood, obtained 4 to 6 days after vaccination. The receptor was derived from a middle-aged man who received an inactivated influenza vaccine. The chain links TRBV2 to TRBJ2-3, with TRBD2 identical over 8 bases. CDR3: CASGGGGFTDTQYF. CDR3 sequence (DNA): TGTGCCAGCGGTGGCGGGGGGTTCACAGATACGCAGTATTTT.